This entry lists 8 T cell receptor beta chains sequenced from one sample in a study of T-cell reconstitution after alpha-beta-depleted transplantation in children (dated by TCRdb to the mid-2010s). The intended sense of this specimen's treatment or condition label: allogeneic hematopoietic cell transplantation with graft depleted of TCRalphabeta T cells and CD19 B cells. The receptor library was made with PCR. Sequencing used an Illumina HiSeq 2500. To normalize quantification of the TCRbeta repertoire, the TCR libraries were built with molecular barcoding that relied on unique molecular identifiers. The public reads were reprocessed in TCRdb via fastp at Q25 and MiXCR, keeping in-frame beta chains. For every CDR3 protein sequence, its rows merge into one entry that carries the most common genes and DNA. The sample table holds 580,000 or so distinct CDR3 sequences, of which under 30% were seen once. Around an eighth of the sample lies in the top ten.

The sequences come from PBMCs, mostly from graft donor cells, collected 360 days after TCRalphabeta/CD19-depleted stem cell transplant. The receptors were gathered from a boy under two years old who had a stem cell transplant for acute myeloid leukemia, so the T cells may come from the graft donor.

The sample holds many counts of this clonotype. V and J are TRBV20-1 and TRBJ1-3; D perhaps matches TRBD1 (5 bases). From germline, CDR1 is DFQATT and CDR2 SNEGSKA (reference sequence). This CDR3 contains 18 residues. Trimming pared 3 bases from V and 0 bases from J, leaving 21 bases between. CDR3 DNA sequence: TGCAGTGCTAGGGTCTCTGACGGCATGGGACCCTCTGGAAACACCATATATTTT. This translates into CSARVSDGMGPSGNTIYF.

In its sample, this clonotype was seen a few times. V and J are TRBV28 and TRBJ1-2; TRBD1 is a possible D gene (5 bases). V dropped 3 bases and J dropped 5 bases, with 16 bases sitting between them. Germline CDR1 reads MDHEN; CDR2 reads SYDVKM. CDR3 length: 15 amino acids. The CDR3 DNA follows: TGTGCCAGCAGTTTTCCAGGGCAGGGCCTGTATGGCTACACCTTC. Translated, it gives CASSFPGQGLYGYTF.

The chain carries TRBV3-1 and TRBJ2-5; D is perhaps TRBD2 (7 bases). The CDR3 consists of 15 residues. CDR1 and CDR2 (germline): LGHDT, YNNKEL (reference sequence). Deletions cut 3 bases from V and 5 bases from J, with 16 bases between. Here the CDR3 reads CASSHGGEGGETQYF. CDR3 nucleotides: TGTGCCAGCAGCCACGGGGGCGAGGGGGGGGAGACCCAGTACTTC.

The genes are TRBV12-3 or TRBV12-4 and TRBJ2-4, with D maybe TRBD2 (7 bases). Trimming took off 5 bases at V and 0 bases at J, with 20 bases between the two ends. The CDR3 runs 18 residues. CDR3 sequence (DNA): TGTGCCAGCAGTCCCGTTGGGGGGGCGTACCTAGCCAAAAACATTCAGTACTTC. Protein sequence: CASSPVGGAYLAKNIQYF.

The chain has TRBV7-8 and TRBJ2-1; 8 positions match TRBD1. This CDR3 has 18 amino acids. The V and J ends lost 2 bases and 3 bases, in that order; junction bases with no gene match: 12. In germline, CDR1 is SGHVS, CDR2 FQNEAQ. The CDR3 DNA reads TGTGCCAGCAGCTTACCAAGGACAGGGACCAAAAACTACAATGAGCAGTTCTTC. Its translation is CASSLPRTGTKNYNEQFF.

This clonotype was observed at least ten times. The chain links TRBV7-7 to TRBJ2-2, with D perhaps assigned TRBD1 or TRBD2 (5 bases each). Germline CDR1 reads SSHAT; CDR2 reads FNYEAQ (reference sequence). This CDR3 contains 15 residues. Trimming shortened V by 5 bases and J by 6 bases, and 16 bases separated the two germline ends. CDR3 bases: TGTGCCAGCAGCCGAAACGGGGCTGGCGCCGGGGAGCTGTTTTTT. Translating it yields CASSRNGAGAGELFF. The full variable domain, rest sourced from reference TRBV7-7 and TRBJ2-2, is GAGVSQSPRYKVTKRGQDVTLRCDPISSHATLYWYQQALGQGPEFLTYFNYEAQPDKSGLPSDRFSAERPEGSISTLTIQRTEQRDSAMYRCASSRNGAGAGELFFGEGSRLTVL.

The V gene is TRBV7-9, the J gene TRBJ2-5, with 8 nucleotides matching TRBD2. Losses at the gene ends were 8 bases for V and 3 bases for J; bases not matched to a gene: 5. In germline, CDR1 is SEHNR, CDR2 FQNEAQ (reference sequence). This CDR3 has 13 residues. CDR3 sequence (DNA): TGTGCCAGCTCCTGTAGCGGGGAAGAGACCCAGTACTTC. Residues: CASSCSGEETQYF.

With respect to this clonotype: A clone one base away is much larger, so this may be a read error. The chain links TRBV7-2 to TRBJ1-3; no clear D gene. CDR1 and CDR2 (germline): SGHTA, FQGNSA. CDR3 size: 16 residues. CDR3 nucleotide sequence: TGTGCCGGCAGCTTAGAGACGGTTCCCTCTGGAAACACCATATATTTT. Amino acid sequence: CAGSLETVPSGNTIYF.